The 9 T cell receptor beta chains listed next were all sequenced from one sample in a study of blood T cells in healthy people across ages. Primed by a sample-barcoded 5' primer and a J-beta primer mix, a second PCR proceeded for about 7 to 11 cycles. TCRdb processed the 5' RACE reads anew with MiXCR; each CDR3 protein has one entry. The sample has roughly 1,300,000 distinct CDR3 sequences, approximately 63% seen once. The sample taken for sequencing was blood. The source is a man between 18 and 35 years old in good health.

This chain joins TRBV7-2 and TRBJ2-3; 8 bases line up with TRBD1. The CDR3 length is 16 residues. Germline CDR1 and CDR2: SGHTA and FQGNSA. Unmatched junction bases numbered 9, after V lost 6 bases and J lost 1 base. CDR3 sequence (DNA): TGTGCCAGCAGACTAGCCCCGGGACAGGGCACAGATACGCAGTATTTT. Residues: CASRLAPGQGTDTQYF. The whole variable domain, filled in from reference TRBV7-2 and TRBJ2-3, reads GAGVSQSPSNKVTEKGKDVELRCDPISGHTALYWYRQSLGQGLEFLIYFQGNSAPDKSGLPSDRFSAERTGGSVSTLTIQRTQQEDSAVYLCASRLAPGQGTDTQYFGPGTRLTVL.

The chain employs TRBV29-1 and TRBJ2-3; TRBD2 aligns across 13 bases. Germline V gene data show CDR1 as SQVTM and CDR2 as ANQGSEA. V trimming: 3 bases; J trimming: 2 bases; junction bases outside the gene matches: 5. The CDR3 is 16 amino acids. CDR3 sequence: CSVESGLAGVTDTQYF. CDR3 nucleotides: TGCAGCGTTGAGTCCGGACTAGCGGGGGTCACAGATACGCAGTATTTT.

V usage is TRBV5-6 and J usage is TRBJ2-5, with 11 bases fitting TRBD1. The CDR3 runs 15 residues. Unmatched junction bases numbered 7, after V lost 5 bases and J lost 4 bases. Germline V lookup: CDR1 SGHDT, CDR2 YYEEEE. CDR3 bases: TGTGCCAGCAGTTGGGGACAGGGGGATTTAGAGACCCAGTACTTC. Translation gives CASSWGQGDLETQYF. Drawing the rest from reference TRBV5-6 and TRBJ2-5, the complete variable domain is DAGVTQSPTHLIKTRGQQVTLRCSPKSGHDTVSWYQQALGQGPQFIFQYYEEEERQRGNFPDRFSGHQFPNYSSELNVNALLLGDSALYLCASSWGQGDLETQYFGPGTRLLVL.

In this sample, this clonotype turned up once. This chain joins TRBV9 and TRBJ2-2; possibly TRBD1 or TRBD2 for D (6 bases each). Trimming took off 5 bases at V and 1 base at J, with 12 bases between the two ends. CDR3 length equals 15 residues. Per the germline V gene, CDR1 is SGDLS and CDR2 is YYNGEE. The CDR3 nucleotides are TGTGCCAGCAGTAACGGGGGCGGGAACACCGGGGAGCTGTTTTTT. Amino acids: CASSNGGGNTGELFF.

The chain couples TRBV5-1 to TRBJ1-4; D unclear. With 0 bases removed from V and 7 bases from J, the gap between germline ends came to 16 bases. Germline-derived CDR1 and CDR2 are SGHRS and YFSETQ. This CDR3 is built from 16 residues. The chain's CDR3 is CASSLAGRGETEKLFF. CDR3 sequence (DNA): TGCGCCAGCAGCTTGGCGGGTCGTGGCGAAACTGAAAAACTGTTTTTT.

The rearrangement joins TRBV27 to TRBJ2-3; D gene ambiguous. Germline V gene lookup returns CDR1 MNHEY and CDR2 SMNVEV (reference sequence). The ends were cut back, 3 bases at V and 2 bases at J, with 24 bases in the middle. The CDR3 is 19 residues long. In DNA, the CDR3 is TGTGCCAGCAGTTTCCGAAGCACCTCGAAATATACCCCCACAGATACGCAGTATTTT. This encodes CASSFRSTSKYTPTDTQYF.

V usage is TRBV25-1 and J usage is TRBJ1-1; TRBD1 agrees at 8 bases. The V gene end was trimmed by 8 bases and the J gene end by 4 bases; junction bases not matched to a gene: 6. The CDR3 length is 13 residues. Germline V gene data show CDR1 as MGHDK and CDR2 as SYGVNS. CDR3 protein: CASQTGDGTEAFF. The CDR3 nucleotides are TGTGCCAGCCAGACAGGGGACGGCACTGAAGCTTTCTTT.

This clonotype was counted a single time. The chain couples TRBV7-9 to TRBJ2-2, with 8 nucleotides matching TRBD1. Germline values: CDR1 SEHNR, CDR2 FQNEAQ (reference sequence). The CDR3 loop spans 14 amino acids. V trimming: 6 bases; J trimming: 5 bases; junction bases outside the gene matches: 5. CDR3 sequence: CASRRTGLTGELFF. As DNA, the CDR3 is TGTGCCAGCAGAAGGACAGGGCTGACCGGGGAGCTGTTTTTT. The full variable domain, with the rest looked up from reference TRBV7-9 and TRBJ2-2, is DTGVSQNPRHKITKRGQNVTFRCDPISEHNRLYWYRQTLGQGPEFLTYFQNEAQLEKSRLLSDRFSAERPKGSFSTLEIQRTEQGDSAMYLCASRRTGLTGELFFGEGSRLTVL.

The chain joins TRBV4-3 to TRBJ2-1, with D perhaps matching TRBD1 or TRBD2 (6 bases each). CDR1 is LGHNA and CDR2 is YSLEER in the germline V gene. The V end lost 4 bases, the J end lost 9 bases, and 16 bases lay between the germline ends. CDR3 length: 14 amino acids. The CDR3 reads CASSLGRGRGEQFF. CDR3 bases: TGCGCCAGCAGCCTGGGACGGGGGCGGGGTGAGCAGTTCTTC.